Below, 27 T cell receptor beta chains from the same sample are listed, as sequenced in a study of T-cell reconstitution after alpha-beta-depleted transplantation in children. Unique molecular identifiers were used to barcode this TCRbeta library. TCRdb re-called the PCR reads with MiXCR, one entry per CDR3 protein. The sample has some 640,000 distinct CDR3 sequences, 15% to 20% seen once. The sample consisted of PBMCs from the stem cell graft donor, taken from the stem cell graft. The receptors shown here come from a human donor who donated a stem cell graft to a child with acute myeloid leukemia.

This clonotype was counted between two and nine times. Sequence at one end of the junction differs from germline and may be a read error. The rearrangement uses TRBV12-3 or TRBV12-4 and TRBJ1-1, with D perhaps matching TRBD1 (5 bases). There are 16 residues in the CDR3. As DNA, the CDR3 is TGTGCCAGCAGGGTTACCGGGACGGGGACTAACACTGAAGCCTTCTTT. This translates into CASRVTGTGTNTEAFF.

The V and J genes are TRBV6-5 and TRBJ1-1; a weak D match, TRBD1 (5 bases). Trimming cost V 2 bases and J 3 bases, with 16 bases left between them. CDR1 and CDR2 from the germline V gene are MNHEY and SVGAGI. The CDR3 contains 16 residues. This CDR3 is CASSYPYRRTHTEAFF. The DNA for the CDR3 is TGTGCCAGCAGTTACCCTTACAGGCGAACACACACTGAAGCTTTCTTT.

The V and J genes are TRBV12-3 or TRBV12-4 and TRBJ2-6; 7 nucleotides align to TRBD2. With V trimmed by 3 bases and J by 0 bases, 14 bases remained unmatched. The CDR3 totals 20 residues. CDR3 loop: CASSFQVPGRGDSGANVLTF. CDR3 bases: TGTGCCAGCAGTTTTCAAGTCCCCGGACGGGGGGACTCTGGGGCCAACGTCCTGACTTTC.

The V gene is TRBV7-9, the J gene TRBJ2-1; no clear D gene. There are 13 residues in the CDR3. The V gene's germline CDR1 is SEHNR and CDR2 FQNEAQ (reference sequence). Trimming pared 0 bases from V and 9 bases from J, leaving 9 bases between. The CDR3: CASSLAGYGEQFF. DNA of the CDR3: TGTGCCAGCAGCTTAGCTGGCTATGGTGAGCAGTTCTTC.

This chain connects TRBV5-1 to TRBJ2-2; the D gene is possibly TRBD1 (5 bases). V was trimmed by 6 bases and J by 3 bases, leaving 24 bases between them. Germline V gives CDR1 SGHRS, CDR2 YFSETQ. This CDR3 comprises 18 residues. Here the CDR3 DNA reads TGCGCCAGCAACCTAGACGATGGAGTCAGGGTATACACCGGGGAGCTGTTTTTT. Amino acid sequence: CASNLDDGVRVYTGELFF.

This clonotype is a singleton in its sample. This may be a read error: a much more frequent sequence differs by one nucleotide. The chain couples TRBV29-1 to TRBJ2-7; D not resolved. Trimming cost V 2 bases and J 3 bases, with 23 bases left between them. This CDR3 is 17 amino acids long. Germline V gene sequence: CDR1 SQVTM, CDR2 ANQGSEA. In DNA form, the CDR3 reads TGCAGCGTTGAAAGAGAATCAGGCGGCCCAAAGGGCTACGAGCAGTACTTC. This encodes CSVERESGGPKGYEQYF.

The chain has TRBV7-3 and TRBJ2-1; no firm D call. V lost 5 bases and J lost 8, with 13 bases in between. The CDR3 runs to 13 residues. Germline V gene data show CDR1 as SGHTA and CDR2 as FQGTGA. The CDR3 coding sequence is TGTGCCAGCAGCAGATCACCTAGGGATGAGCAGTTCTTC. This encodes CASSRSPRDEQFF.

In its sample, this clonotype was seen many times. The CDR3 sequence is CASTEAFLDQPQHF. CDR3 nucleotide sequence: TGTGCCAGCACTGAGGCCTTTCTTGATCAGCCCCAGCATTTT. The rearrangement links TRBV6-1 to TRBJ1-5; D gene unclear. Trimming cost V 7 bases and J 5 bases, with 15 bases left between them. The CDR3 is made up of 14 amino acids. Germline assignment: CDR1 MNHNS and CDR2 SASEGT.

This clonotype was seen many times. The chain uses TRBV28 and TRBJ2-7, with D perhaps being TRBD1 or TRBD2 (5 bases each). V shed 4 bases and J shed 2 bases, with 12 bases lying between them. This CDR3 has 14 amino acids. The germline V gene encodes CDR1 MDHEN and CDR2 SYDVKM. CDR3 loop: CASSSRDGTYEQYV. The CDR3 bases are TGTGCCAGCAGTTCCCGGGACGGCACCTACGAGCAGTACGTC.

This clonotype has more than one count but fewer than ten. The chain recombines TRBV20-1 with TRBJ2-1; 8 bases map to TRBD2. With V trimmed by 5 bases and J by 3 bases, 6 bases remained unmatched. The CDR3 totals 14 residues. Germline V CDR1 and CDR2: DFQATT, SNEGSKA (reference sequence). CDR3 sequence (DNA): TGCAGTGCTCGCGGGGGGACAAGCTACAATGAGCAGTTCTTC. It codes for CSARGGTSYNEQFF.

This clonotype was found many times. The chain carries TRBV9 and TRBJ2-1; D remains unclear. V lost 0 bases and J 5 bases, leaving 15 bases between the germline ends. The CDR3 loop spans 16 amino acids. The germline gives CDR1 SGDLS, CDR2 YYNGEE. CDR3: CASSVEPVDTNNEQFF. The CDR3 region has the DNA TGTGCCAGCAGCGTAGAACCGGTTGACACTAACAATGAGCAGTTCTTC. Combining the CDR3 with reference TRBV9 and TRBJ2-1 gives the whole variable domain DSGVTQTPKHLITATGQRVTLRCSPRSGDLSVYWYQQSLDQGLQFLIQYYNGEERAKGNILERFSAQQFPDLHSELNLSSLELGDSALYFCASSVEPVDTNNEQFFGPGTRLTVL.

This chain connects TRBV20-1 to TRBJ1-5; a weak D match, TRBD1 (5 bases). Germline-derived CDR1 and CDR2 are DFQATT and SNEGSKA (reference sequence). The CDR3 is made up of 16 amino acids. CDR3 sequence reads: CCVGVAGKTDNQPQHF. CDR3 coding DNA: TGCTGTGTAGGTGTGGCAGGGAAAACGGACAATCAGCCCCAGCATTTT.

This clonotype has at least ten counts. The CDR3 DNA sequence: TGCAGCGTCGCACTACTGACAGGCCGCTACACCTTC. Translation: CSVALLTGRYTF. The chain carries TRBV29-1 and TRBJ1-2; D possibly corresponds to TRBD1 (6 bases). The CDR3 covers 12 residues. Germline-derived CDR1 and CDR2 are SQVTM and ANQGSEA. V lost 6 bases to trimming and J lost 9 bases, with 17 bases between them. Supplemented by reference TRBV29-1 and TRBJ1-2, the full variable domain reads SAVISQKPSRDICQRGTSLTIQCQVDSQVTMMFWYRQQPGQSLTLIATANQGSEATYESGFVIDKFPISRPNLTFSTLTVSNMSPEDSSIYLCSVALLTGRYTFGSGTRLTVV.

This clonotype was recorded many times. V usage is TRBV12-3 or TRBV12-4 and J usage is TRBJ1-5; D is uncertain. V was trimmed by 5 bases and J by 4 bases, leaving 15 bases between them. The CDR3 covers 15 residues. The CDR3, as DNA: TGTGCCAGCAGTGTGAGCAACCGTGGGAATCAGCCCCAGCATTTT. This sequence encodes CASSVSNRGNQPQHF.

The chain joins TRBV7-2 to TRBJ2-7; D is unresolved. The CDR3 is 16 residues long. Deletions cut 4 bases from V and 3 bases from J, with 19 bases between. From germline, CDR1 is SGHTA and CDR2 FQGNSA. The CDR3, as DNA: TGTGCCAGCAGCTCATCAGGACCGCAGATCGGCTACGAGCAGTACTTC. Its protein is CASSSSGPQIGYEQYF.

This clonotype came up a few times. This chain's CDR3 is CASSPSIRDRILPGYGYTF. Here the CDR3 DNA reads TGTGCCAGCAGTCCCTCTATCCGGGACAGGATACTTCCCGGCTATGGCTACACCTTC. This chain links TRBV25-1 with TRBJ1-2; 8 nucleotides line up with TRBD1. The germline V gene has CDR1 MGHDK and CDR2 SYGVNS. With 5 bases clipped from V and 4 bases from J, the junction kept 21 bases outside the gene matches. The CDR3 is 19 amino acids.

At least ten counts were recorded for this clonotype. The rearrangement uses TRBV20-1 and TRBJ2-3; the D gene could be TRBD1 or TRBD2 (5 bases each). Deletions cut 0 bases from V and 2 bases from J, with 9 bases between. CDR3 size: 14 residues. Germline CDR1 reads DFQATT; CDR2 reads SNEGSKA (reference sequence). The CDR3 sequence: CSARDWGSTDTQYF. The DNA for the CDR3 is TGCAGTGCTAGAGATTGGGGGTCCACAGATACGCAGTATTTT.

In its sample, this clonotype was seen many times. The chain couples TRBV12-3 or TRBV12-4 to TRBJ2-3, with D unresolved. Trimming cost V 4 bases and J 4 bases, with 9 bases left between them. This CDR3 region has 13 residues. CDR3 DNA sequence: TGTGCCAGCAGTTCCAGCTTCGCAGATACGCAGTATTTT. Protein sequence: CASSSSFADTQYF.

This clonotype was seen repeatedly, ten times or more. The chain employs TRBV10-1 and TRBJ2-2, with D hard to call. The V end lost 4 bases, the J end lost 6 bases, and 12 bases lay between the germline ends. Germline-derived CDR1 and CDR2 are WNHNN and SYGVQD (reference sequence). The CDR3 runs 14 residues. The CDR3 DNA reads TGCGCCAGCAGTGTGGACGGGTCTTCCGGGGAGCTGTTTTTT. As protein: CASSVDGSSGELFF.

This clonotype came up many times. This chain uses TRBV20-1 with TRBJ2-4; D is possibly TRBD1 (6 bases). CDR1 is DFQATT, CDR2 SNEGSKA, per germline (reference sequence). V lost 7 bases to trimming and J lost 3 bases, with 13 bases between them. The CDR3 sequence is 13 residues long. The CDR3 sequence: CSVPDRNKNIQYF. The CDR3 DNA follows: TGCAGTGTCCCCGACAGGAACAAAAACATTCAGTACTTC.

In the case of this clonotype: A much larger clone sits a single nucleotide away, making a read error possible. The V gene is TRBV27, the J gene TRBJ2-1, with TRBD1 matching 7 bases. Germline V CDR1 and CDR2: MNHEY, SMNVEV (reference sequence). The ends lost 3 bases at V and 6 bases at J; junction bases unmatched: 5. The CDR3 runs to 14 residues. CDR3 region: CASSFRGPTNEQFF. The CDR3 region has the DNA TGTGCCAGCAGTTTTAGGGGGCCTACCAATGAGCAGTTCTTC.

This clonotype was counted many times. CDR3 in DNA: TGCAGGGGGGAGCGGGGGGGTGACTATGGCTACACCTTC. Translating gives CRGERGGDYGYTF. V and J are TRBV20-1 and TRBJ1-2; a weak D match, TRBD1 (5 bases). Germline assignment: CDR1 DFQATT and CDR2 SNEGSKA (reference sequence). The CDR3 has 13 residues.

There are a few counts of this clonotype. The chain joins TRBV5-6 to TRBJ2-7, with 7 bases identical to TRBD1. The CDR3 is made up of 16 amino acids. Losses at the gene ends were 0 bases for V and 0 bases for J; bases not matched to a gene: 6. The germline V gene has CDR1 SGHDT and CDR2 YYEEEE. The CDR3 DNA sequence: TGTGCCAGCAGCTTGGGCTGGGGACAGAGCTCCTACGAGCAGTACTTC. Translating it yields CASSLGWGQSSYEQYF.

In this sample, this clonotype turned up a few times. This chain joins TRBV5-1 and TRBJ1-3; 7 nucleotides agree with TRBD1. V shed 7 bases and J 8 bases; nucleotides not matched to a gene: 12. Germline loops: CDR1 SGHRS, CDR2 YFSETQ. The CDR3 extends over 14 amino acids. CDR3 bases: TGCGCCAGCCATACCGGAGGGGGCGAAGACACCATATATTTT. Encoded protein: CASHTGGGEDTIYF. Full variable domain (missing parts from reference TRBV5-1 and TRBJ1-3): KAGVTQTPRYLIKTRGQQVTLSCSPISGHRSVSWYQQTPGQGLQFLFEYFSETQRNKGNFPGRFSGRQFSNSRSEMNVSTLELGDSALYLCASHTGGGEDTIYFGEGSWLTVV.

The gene calls are TRBV11-1 and TRBJ2-3; 11 nucleotides agree with TRBD2. V dropped 6 bases and J dropped 5; count of bases not matched to a gene: 16. CDR3 length: 18 amino acids. The germline CDR1 and CDR2 sequences are SGHAT and FQDESV (reference sequence). The CDR3 here is CASRPLGIAGGLLDTQYF. The CDR3 bases are TGTGCCAGCAGGCCCCTCGGAATAGCGGGGGGGCTCTTAGATACGCAGTATTTT.

This rearrangement joins TRBV7-2 to TRBJ2-5; the D gene is possibly TRBD1 (6 bases). V lost 4 bases and J 2 bases, leaving 17 bases between the germline ends. CDR3 length: 16 residues. The germline CDR1 and CDR2 sequences are SGHTA and FQGNSA. In DNA, the CDR3 is TGTGCCAGCAGCTCAGCCCGTCGGACAGTTCAAGAGACCCAGTACTTC. Its translation: CASSSARRTVQETQYF.

This chain connects TRBV29-1 to TRBJ1-4, with unresolved D. Germline CDR1 and CDR2: SQVTM and ANQGSEA. The CDR3 consists of 12 residues. CDR3 sequence reads: CAVGATNEKLFF. The CDR3 DNA follows: TGCGCCGTTGGGGCAACTAATGAAAAACTGTTTTTT.